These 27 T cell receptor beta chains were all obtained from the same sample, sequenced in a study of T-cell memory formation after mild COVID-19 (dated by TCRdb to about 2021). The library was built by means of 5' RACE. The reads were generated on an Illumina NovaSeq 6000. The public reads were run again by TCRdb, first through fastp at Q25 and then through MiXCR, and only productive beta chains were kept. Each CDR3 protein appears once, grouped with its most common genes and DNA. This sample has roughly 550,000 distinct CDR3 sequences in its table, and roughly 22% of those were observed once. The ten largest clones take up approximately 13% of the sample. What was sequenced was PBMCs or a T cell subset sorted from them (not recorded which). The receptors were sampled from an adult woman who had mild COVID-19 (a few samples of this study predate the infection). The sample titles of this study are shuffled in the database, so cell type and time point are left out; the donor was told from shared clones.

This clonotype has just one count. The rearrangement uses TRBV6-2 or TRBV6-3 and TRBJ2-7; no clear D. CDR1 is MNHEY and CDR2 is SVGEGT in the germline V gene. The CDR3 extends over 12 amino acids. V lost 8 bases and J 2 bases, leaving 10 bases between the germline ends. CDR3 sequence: CASGVDPYEQYF. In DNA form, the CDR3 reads TGTGCCAGCGGGGTGGACCCCTACGAGCAGTACTTC.

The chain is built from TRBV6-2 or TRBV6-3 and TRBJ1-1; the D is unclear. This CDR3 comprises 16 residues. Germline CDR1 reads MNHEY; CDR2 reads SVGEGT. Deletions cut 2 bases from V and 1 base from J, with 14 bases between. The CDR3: CASSYPVSWGNTEAFF. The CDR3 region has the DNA TGTGCCAGCAGTTACCCCGTTTCTTGGGGGAACACTGAAGCTTTCTTT.

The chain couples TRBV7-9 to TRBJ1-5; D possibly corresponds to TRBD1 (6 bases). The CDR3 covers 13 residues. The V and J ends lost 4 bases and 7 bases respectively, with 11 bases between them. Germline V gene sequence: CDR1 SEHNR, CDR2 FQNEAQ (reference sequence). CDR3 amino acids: CASSSTGPQPQHF. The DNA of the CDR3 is TGTGCCAGCAGCTCGACAGGCCCCCAGCCCCAGCATTTT. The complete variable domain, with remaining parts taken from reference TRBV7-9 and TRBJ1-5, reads DTGVSQNPRHKITKRGQNVTFRCDPISEHNRLYWYRQTLGQGPEFLTYFQNEAQLEKSRLLSDRFSAERPKGSFSTLEIQRTEQGDSAMYLCASSSTGPQPQHFGDGTRLSIL.

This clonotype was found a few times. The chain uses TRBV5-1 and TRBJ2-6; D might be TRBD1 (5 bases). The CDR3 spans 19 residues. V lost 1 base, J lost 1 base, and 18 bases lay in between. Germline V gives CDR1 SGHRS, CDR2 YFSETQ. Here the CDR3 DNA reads TGCGCCAGCAGCTTGTACCCGGACACCAGGACGTCTGGGGCCAACGTCCTGACTTTC. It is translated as CASSLYPDTRTSGANVLTF.

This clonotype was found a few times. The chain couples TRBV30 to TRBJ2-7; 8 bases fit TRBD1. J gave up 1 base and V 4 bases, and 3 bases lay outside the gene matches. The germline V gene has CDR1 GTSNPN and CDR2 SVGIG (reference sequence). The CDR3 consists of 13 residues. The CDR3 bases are TGTGCCTGGACCGGGACAGGTTCCTACGAGCAGTACTTC. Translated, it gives CAWTGTGSYEQYF.

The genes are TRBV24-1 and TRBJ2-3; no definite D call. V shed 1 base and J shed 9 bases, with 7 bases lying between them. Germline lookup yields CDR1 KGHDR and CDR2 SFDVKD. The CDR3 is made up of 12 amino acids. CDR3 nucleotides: TGTGCCACCAGTGATTTCAGGTTAACGCAGTATTTT. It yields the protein CATSDFRLTQYF.

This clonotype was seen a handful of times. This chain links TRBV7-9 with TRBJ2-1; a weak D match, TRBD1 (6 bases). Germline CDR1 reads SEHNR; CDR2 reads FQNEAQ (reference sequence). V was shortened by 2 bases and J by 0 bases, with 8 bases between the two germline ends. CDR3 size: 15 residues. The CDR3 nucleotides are TGTGCCAGCAGCTTAAGGACAGCCTCCTACAATGAGCAGTTCTTC. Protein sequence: CASSLRTASYNEQFF.

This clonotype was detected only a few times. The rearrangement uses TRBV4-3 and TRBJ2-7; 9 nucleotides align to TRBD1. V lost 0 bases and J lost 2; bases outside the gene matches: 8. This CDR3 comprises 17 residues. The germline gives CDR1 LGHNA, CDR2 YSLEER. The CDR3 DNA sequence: TGCGCCAGCAGCCAAGAGTTATGGACAGGGGTGACCTACGAGCAGTACTTC. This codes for CASSQELWTGVTYEQYF.

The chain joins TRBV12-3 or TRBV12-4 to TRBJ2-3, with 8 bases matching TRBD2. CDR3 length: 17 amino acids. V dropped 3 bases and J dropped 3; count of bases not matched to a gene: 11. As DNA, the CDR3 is TGTGCCAGCAGTTTCTTTGGACTAGCAAGGGAAACAGATACGCAGTATTTT. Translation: CASSFFGLARETDTQYF.

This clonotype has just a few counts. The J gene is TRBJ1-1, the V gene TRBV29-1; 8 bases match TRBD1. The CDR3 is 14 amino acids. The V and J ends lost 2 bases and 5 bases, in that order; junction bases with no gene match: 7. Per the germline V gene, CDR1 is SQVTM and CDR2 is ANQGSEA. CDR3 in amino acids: CSVELQGGRTEAFF. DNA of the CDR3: TGCAGCGTTGAACTACAGGGGGGGAGAACTGAAGCTTTCTTT.

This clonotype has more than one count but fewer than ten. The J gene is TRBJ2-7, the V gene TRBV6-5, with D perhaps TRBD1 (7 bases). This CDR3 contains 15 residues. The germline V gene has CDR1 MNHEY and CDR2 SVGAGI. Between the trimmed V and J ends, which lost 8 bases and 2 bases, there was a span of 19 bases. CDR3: CASQIQGGGTYEQYF. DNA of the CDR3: TGTGCCAGCCAAATCCAAGGGGGCGGGACCTACGAGCAGTACTTC.

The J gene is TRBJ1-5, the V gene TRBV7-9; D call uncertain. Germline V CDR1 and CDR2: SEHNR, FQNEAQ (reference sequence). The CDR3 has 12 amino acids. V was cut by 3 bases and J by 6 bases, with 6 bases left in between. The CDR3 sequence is CASSFKGQPQHF. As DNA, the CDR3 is TGTGCCAGCAGCTTTAAGGGTCAGCCCCAGCATTTT.

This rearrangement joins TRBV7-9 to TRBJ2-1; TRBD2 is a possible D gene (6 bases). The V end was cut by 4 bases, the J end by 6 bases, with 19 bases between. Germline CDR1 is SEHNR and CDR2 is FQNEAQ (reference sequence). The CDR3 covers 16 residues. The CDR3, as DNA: TGTGCCAGCAGCTCGGTAGTACTAGCAGGCCCCAATGAGCAGTTCTTC. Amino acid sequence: CASSSVVLAGPNEQFF.

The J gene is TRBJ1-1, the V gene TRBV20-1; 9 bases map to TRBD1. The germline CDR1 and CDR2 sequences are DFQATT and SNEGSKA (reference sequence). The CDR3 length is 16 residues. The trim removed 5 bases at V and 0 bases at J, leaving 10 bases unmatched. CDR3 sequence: CSARFRTGAMNTEAFF. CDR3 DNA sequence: TGCAGTGCTCGTTTCAGGACAGGGGCTATGAACACTGAAGCTTTCTTT.

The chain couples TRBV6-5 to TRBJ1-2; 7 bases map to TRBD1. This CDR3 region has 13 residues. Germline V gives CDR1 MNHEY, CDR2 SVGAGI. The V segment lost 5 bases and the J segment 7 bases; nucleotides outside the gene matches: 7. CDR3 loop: CASSQDRAFGYTF. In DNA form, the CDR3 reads TGTGCCAGCAGTCAAGACAGGGCATTTGGCTACACCTTC.

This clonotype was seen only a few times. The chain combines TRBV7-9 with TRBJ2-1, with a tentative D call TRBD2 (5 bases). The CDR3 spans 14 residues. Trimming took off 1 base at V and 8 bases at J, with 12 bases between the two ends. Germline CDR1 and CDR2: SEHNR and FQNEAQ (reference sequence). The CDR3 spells CASSLGEGNDEQFF. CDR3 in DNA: TGTGCCAGCAGCTTAGGAGAGGGTAATGATGAGCAGTTCTTC.

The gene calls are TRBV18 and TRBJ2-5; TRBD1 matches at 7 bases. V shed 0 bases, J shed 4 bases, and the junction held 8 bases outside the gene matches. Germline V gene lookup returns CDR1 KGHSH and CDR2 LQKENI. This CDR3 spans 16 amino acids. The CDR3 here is CASSPPMTGRGETQYF. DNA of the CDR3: TGTGCCAGCTCACCACCCATGACAGGGAGAGGAGAGACCCAGTACTTC. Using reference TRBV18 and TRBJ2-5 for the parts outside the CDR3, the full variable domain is NAGVMQNPRHLVRRRGQEARLRCSPMKGHSHVYWYRQLPEEGLKFMVYLQKENIIDESGMPKERFSAEFPKEGPSILRIQQVVRGDSAAYFCASSPPMTGRGETQYFGPGTRLLVL.

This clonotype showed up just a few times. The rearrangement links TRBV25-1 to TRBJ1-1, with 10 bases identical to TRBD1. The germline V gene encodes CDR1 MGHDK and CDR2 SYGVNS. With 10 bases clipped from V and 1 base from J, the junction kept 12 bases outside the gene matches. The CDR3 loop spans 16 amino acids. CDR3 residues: CANPLPGQGTNTEAFF. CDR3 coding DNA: TGTGCCAACCCACTACCGGGACAGGGGACGAACACTGAAGCTTTCTTT.

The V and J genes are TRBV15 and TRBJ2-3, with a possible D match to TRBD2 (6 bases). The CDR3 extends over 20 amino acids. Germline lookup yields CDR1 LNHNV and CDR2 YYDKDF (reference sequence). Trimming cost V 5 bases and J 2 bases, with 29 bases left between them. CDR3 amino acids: CATSRLAKAGRSEFTDTQYF. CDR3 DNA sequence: TGTGCCACCAGCCGGTTAGCAAAGGCCGGGAGATCCGAATTCACAGATACGCAGTATTTT.

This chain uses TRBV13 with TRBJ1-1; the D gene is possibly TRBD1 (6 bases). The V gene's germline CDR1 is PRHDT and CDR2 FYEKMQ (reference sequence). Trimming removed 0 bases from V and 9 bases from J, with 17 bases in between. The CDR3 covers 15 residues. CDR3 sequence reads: CASSLGPQGRVKAFF. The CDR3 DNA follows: TGTGCCAGCAGCTTAGGCCCACAGGGCCGGGTAAAAGCTTTCTTT.

CDR3 loop: CASSEYGFGTLSSYEQYF. In DNA form, the CDR3 reads TGTGCCAGCAGTGAATATGGGTTTGGGACATTAAGCTCCTACGAGCAGTACTTC. This chain uses TRBV25-1 with TRBJ2-7, with D possibly matching TRBD1 (6 bases). V lost 0 bases to trimming and J lost 0 bases, with 18 bases between them. Germline-derived CDR1 and CDR2 are MGHDK and SYGVNS. This CDR3 has 18 residues.

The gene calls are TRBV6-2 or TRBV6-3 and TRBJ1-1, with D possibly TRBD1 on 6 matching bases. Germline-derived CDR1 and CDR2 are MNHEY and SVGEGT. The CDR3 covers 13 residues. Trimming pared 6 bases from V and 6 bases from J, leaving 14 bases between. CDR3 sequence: CASRHPGVAEAFF. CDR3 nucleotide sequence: TGTGCCAGCAGGCATCCAGGGGTTGCTGAAGCTTTCTTT.

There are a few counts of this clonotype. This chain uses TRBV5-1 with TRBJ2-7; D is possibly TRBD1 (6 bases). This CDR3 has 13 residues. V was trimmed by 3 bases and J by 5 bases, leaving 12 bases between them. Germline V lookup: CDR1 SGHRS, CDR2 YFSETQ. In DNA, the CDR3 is TGCGCCAGCAGCTCACAGGGAATCCACGAGCAGTACTTC. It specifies CASSSQGIHEQYF.

CDR3 sequence (DNA): TGTGCCAGCAGTTTTCAGTTGAACAAAATTCCCCTGAACACTGAAGCTTTCTTT. It translates to CASSFQLNKIPLNTEAFF. The J gene is TRBJ1-1, the V gene TRBV12-3 or TRBV12-4; D remains ambiguous. Trimming shortened V by 3 bases and J by 0 bases, and 20 bases separated the two germline ends. CDR3 length equals 18 residues.

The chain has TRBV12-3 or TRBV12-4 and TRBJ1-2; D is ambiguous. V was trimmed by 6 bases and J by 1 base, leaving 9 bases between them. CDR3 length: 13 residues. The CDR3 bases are TGTGCCAGCAGCTACGTGGATAACTATGGCTACACCTTC. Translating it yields CASSYVDNYGYTF.

The CDR3 is CASSQDPGSYGYTF. As DNA, the CDR3 is TGCGCCAGCAGCCAAGATCCGGGGAGCTATGGCTACACCTTC. The J gene is TRBJ1-2, the V gene TRBV4-1; the D is unclear. Germline V gene lookup returns CDR1 MGHRA and CDR2 YSYEKL. The CDR3 is 14 amino acids. V was pared by 0 bases and J by 4 bases, with 9 bases between.

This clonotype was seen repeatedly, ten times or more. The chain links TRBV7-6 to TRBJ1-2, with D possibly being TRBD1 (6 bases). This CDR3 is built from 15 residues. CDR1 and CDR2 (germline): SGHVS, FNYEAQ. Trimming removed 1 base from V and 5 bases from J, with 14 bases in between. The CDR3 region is CASSLVGGAEYGYTF. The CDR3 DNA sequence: TGTGCCAGCAGCTTAGTAGGGGGGGCAGAGTATGGCTACACCTTC.